This T cell receptor beta chain was identified during a study of shared clonotypes between healthy human individuals. The assay was immunoSEQ multiplex PCR, and TCRdb's table has in-frame clones only and misses some. The sample holds under 1,100,000 clones, 75% to 80% seen once. Germline V CDR1 and CDR2: SGHRS, YFSETQ. V lost 3 bases to trimming and J lost 3 bases, with 13 bases between them. This CDR3 comprises 15 residues. This clone showed up many times. The sample was memory CD4+ T cells from PBMCs. The subset was: CD45RA-negative fraction. This chain connects TRBV5-1 to TRBJ2-1, with D tentatively TRBD1 (7 bases). The sequence was obtained from a man aged 18 to 30 in good health. Some clones in this sample may be carry-over from other donors' samples. The CDR3: CASSSQGGVYNEQFF. CDR3 nucleotide sequence: TGCGCCAGCAGCTCCCAGGGGGGAGTCTACAATGAGCAGTTCTTC.